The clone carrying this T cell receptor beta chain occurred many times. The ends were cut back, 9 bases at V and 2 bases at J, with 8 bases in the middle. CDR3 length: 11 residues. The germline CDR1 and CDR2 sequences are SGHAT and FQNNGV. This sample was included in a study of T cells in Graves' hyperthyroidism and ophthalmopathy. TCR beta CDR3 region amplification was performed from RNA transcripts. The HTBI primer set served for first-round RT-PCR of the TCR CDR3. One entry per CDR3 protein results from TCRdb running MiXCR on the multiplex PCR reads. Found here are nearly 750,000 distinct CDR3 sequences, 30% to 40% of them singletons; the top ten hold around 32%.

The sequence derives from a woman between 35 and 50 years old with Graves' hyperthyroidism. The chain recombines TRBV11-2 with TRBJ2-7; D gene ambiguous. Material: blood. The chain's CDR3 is CASALTYEQYF. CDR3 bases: TGTGCCAGTGCCTTGACCTACGAGCAGTACTTC.